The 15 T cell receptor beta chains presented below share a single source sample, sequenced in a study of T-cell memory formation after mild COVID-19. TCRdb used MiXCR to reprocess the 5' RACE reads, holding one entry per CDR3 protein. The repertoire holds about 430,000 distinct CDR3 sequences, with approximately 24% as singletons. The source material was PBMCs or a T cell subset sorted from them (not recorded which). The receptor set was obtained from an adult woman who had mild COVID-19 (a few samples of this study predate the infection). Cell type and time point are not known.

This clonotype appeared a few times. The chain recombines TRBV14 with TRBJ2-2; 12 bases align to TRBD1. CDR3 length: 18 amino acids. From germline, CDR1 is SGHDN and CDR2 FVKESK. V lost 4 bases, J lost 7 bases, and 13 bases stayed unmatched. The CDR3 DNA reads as TGTGCCAGCAGCCGACCCCAGCGGGACAGGGGGCCTGGCGGGGAGCTGTTTTTT. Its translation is CASSRPQRDRGPGGELFF.

Here the CDR3 reads CASSPEGKDTQYF. CDR3 bases: TGTGCCAGCAGCCCGGAGGGGAAAGATACGCAGTATTTT. This chain links TRBV5-6 with TRBJ2-3; the D gene is possibly TRBD2 (6 bases). CDR1 and CDR2 from the germline V gene are SGHDT and YYEEEE. This CDR3 is built from 13 residues. Trimming cost V 4 bases and J 5 bases, with 11 bases left between them. The full variable domain, with the rest looked up from reference TRBV5-6 and TRBJ2-3, is DAGVTQSPTHLIKTRGQQVTLRCSPKSGHDTVSWYQQALGQGPQFIFQYYEEEERQRGNFPDRFSGHQFPNYSSELNVNALLLGDSALYLCASSPEGKDTQYFGPGTRLTVL.

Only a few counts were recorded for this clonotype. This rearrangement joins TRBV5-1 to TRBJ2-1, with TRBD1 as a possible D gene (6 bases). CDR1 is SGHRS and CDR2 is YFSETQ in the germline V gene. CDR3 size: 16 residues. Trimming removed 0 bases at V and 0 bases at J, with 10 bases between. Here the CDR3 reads CASSLARGSSYNEQFF. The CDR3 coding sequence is TGCGCCAGCAGCTTGGCCAGGGGAAGCTCCTACAATGAGCAGTTCTTC.

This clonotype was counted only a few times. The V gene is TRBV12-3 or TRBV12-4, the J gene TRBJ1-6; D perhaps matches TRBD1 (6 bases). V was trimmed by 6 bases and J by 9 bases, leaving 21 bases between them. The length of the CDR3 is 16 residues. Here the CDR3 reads CASSRLGAGQGSPLHF. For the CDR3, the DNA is TGTGCCAGCAGCCGTCTGGGGGCGGGGCAGGGTTCACCCCTCCACTTT.

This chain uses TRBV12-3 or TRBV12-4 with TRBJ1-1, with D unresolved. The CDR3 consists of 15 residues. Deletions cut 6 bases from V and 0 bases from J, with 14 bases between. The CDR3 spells CASREQGPLNTEAFF. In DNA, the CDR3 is TGTGCCAGCAGGGAACAAGGCCCCTTGAACACTGAAGCTTTCTTT.

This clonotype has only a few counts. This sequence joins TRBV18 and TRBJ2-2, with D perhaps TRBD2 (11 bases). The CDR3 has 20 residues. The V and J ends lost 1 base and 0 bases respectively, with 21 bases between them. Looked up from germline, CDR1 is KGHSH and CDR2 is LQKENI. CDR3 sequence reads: CASSPRRTGGLAANTGELFF. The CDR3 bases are TGTGCCAGCTCACCACGGCGGACAGGGGGACTAGCGGCGAACACCGGGGAGCTGTTTTTT.

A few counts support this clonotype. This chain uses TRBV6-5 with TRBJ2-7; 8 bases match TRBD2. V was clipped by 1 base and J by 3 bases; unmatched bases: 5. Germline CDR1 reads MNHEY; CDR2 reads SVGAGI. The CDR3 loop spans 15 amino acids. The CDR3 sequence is CASSYFGGDGYEQYF. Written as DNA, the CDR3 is TGTGCCAGCAGTTACTTCGGGGGGGACGGCTACGAGCAGTACTTC.

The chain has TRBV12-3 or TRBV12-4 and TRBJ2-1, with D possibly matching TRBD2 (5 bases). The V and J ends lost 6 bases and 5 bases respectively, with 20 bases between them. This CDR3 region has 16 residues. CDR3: CASSQPGGPMHNEQFF. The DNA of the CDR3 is TGTGCCAGCAGCCAACCTGGCGGGCCTATGCACAATGAGCAGTTCTTC.

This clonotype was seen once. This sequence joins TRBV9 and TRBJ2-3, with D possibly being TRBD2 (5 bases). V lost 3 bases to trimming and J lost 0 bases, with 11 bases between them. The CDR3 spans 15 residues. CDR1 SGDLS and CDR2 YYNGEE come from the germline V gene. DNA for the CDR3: TGTGCCAGCAGCGCCAGTCGGGGTAGCACAGATACGCAGTATTTT. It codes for CASSASRGSTDTQYF.

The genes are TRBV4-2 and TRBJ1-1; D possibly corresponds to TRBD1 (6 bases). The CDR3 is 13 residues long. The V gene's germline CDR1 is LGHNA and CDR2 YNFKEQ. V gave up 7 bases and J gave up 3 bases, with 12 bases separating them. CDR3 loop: CASNTGQHTEAFF. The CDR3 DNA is TGTGCCAGCAACACCGGACAGCACACTGAAGCTTTCTTT.

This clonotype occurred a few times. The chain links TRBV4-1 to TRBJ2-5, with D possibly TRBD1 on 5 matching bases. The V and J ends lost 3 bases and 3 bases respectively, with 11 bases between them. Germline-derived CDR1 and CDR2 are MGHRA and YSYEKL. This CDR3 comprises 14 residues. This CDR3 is CASSHPTGEETQYF. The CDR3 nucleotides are TGCGCCAGCAGCCACCCAACAGGAGAAGAGACCCAGTACTTC.

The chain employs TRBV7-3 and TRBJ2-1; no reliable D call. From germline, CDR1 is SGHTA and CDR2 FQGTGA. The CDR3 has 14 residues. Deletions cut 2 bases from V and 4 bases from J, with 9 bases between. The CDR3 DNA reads TGTGCCAGCAGCTTAGTCGGCAGGTACAATGAGCAGTTCTTC. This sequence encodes CASSLVGRYNEQFF.

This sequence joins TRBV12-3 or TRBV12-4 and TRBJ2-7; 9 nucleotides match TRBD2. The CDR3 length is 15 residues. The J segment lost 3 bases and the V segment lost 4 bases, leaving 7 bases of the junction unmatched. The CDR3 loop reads CASSSYSGSGYEQYF. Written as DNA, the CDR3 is TGTGCCAGCAGTTCTTATAGCGGGAGTGGCTACGAGCAGTACTTC.

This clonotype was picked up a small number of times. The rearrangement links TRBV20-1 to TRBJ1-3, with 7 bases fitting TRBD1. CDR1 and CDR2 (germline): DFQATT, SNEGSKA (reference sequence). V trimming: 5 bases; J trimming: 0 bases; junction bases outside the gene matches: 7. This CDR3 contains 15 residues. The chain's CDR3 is CSALNRDSSGNTIYF. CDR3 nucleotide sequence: TGCAGTGCTCTTAACCGGGACAGCTCTGGAAACACCATATATTTT.

The CDR3: CASSLYTGSSYEQYF. In DNA form, the CDR3 reads TGTGCCAGCAGCTTATACACGGGGAGCTCCTACGAGCAGTACTTC. The genes are TRBV11-2 and TRBJ2-7, with a possible D match to TRBD2 (5 bases). The V and J ends lost 2 bases and 0 bases respectively, with 11 bases between them. CDR1 and CDR2 from the germline V gene are SGHAT and FQNNGV. The CDR3 contains 15 residues.